This T cell receptor (beta chain) is drawn from a study of CD8+ T cells in alopecia areata. Looking at the study overall: Treated patients received severity scores based on the percentage of scalp area affected.

RNA extraction was followed by reverse transcription into cDNA, which acted as the sequencing template. Some clones are missing from TCRdb's copy, which holds only in-frame ones; the method was immunoSEQ multiplex PCR. The sample lists 200,000 to 250,000 clones, roughly 64% seen once, with around 4.2% in the top ten. General study points: Scalp data also include sequences from resident alphabeta T cells of normal skin.

This clone occurred a few times. Its antigen is unknown. As for treatment: oral pan-JAK inhibitor, 5-10 mg twice daily. Alopecia areata patients had lesional scalp punch biopsies and peripheral blood taken from them. The CDR3 covers 11 residues. The V end lost 8 bases, the J end lost 6 bases, and 9 bases lay between the germline ends. CDR1 is MGHDK and CDR2 is SYGVNS in the germline V gene. Sequenced material: CD4+ T cells sorted from blood, taken at week 4, from a patient treated with tofacitinib. The V call is TRBV25-1, the J call TRBJ2-3; D gene ambiguous. The clonotype originates from a human donor with alopecia areata. The CDR3 DNA follows: TGTGCCAGCTCATCCTATGATACGCAGTATTTT. Encoded protein: CASSSYDTQYF.